The 23 T cell receptor beta chains below were found in one sample sequenced in a study of shared clonotypes between healthy human individuals. Using immunoSEQ multiplex PCR, the repertoire was profiled, and TCRdb retains in-frame clones only, with some absent. The sample lists about 800,000 clones; roughly 96% were seen once. CD8 cells classed as naive were CD45RO-negative and positively selected for CCR7, excluding terminally differentiated effector memory CD45RA+ cells. The sequencing input was naive CD8+ T cells sorted from blood. These receptors all stem from a man aged 25-45 years in good health.

The J gene is TRBJ2-7, the V gene TRBV10-3; 9 bases align to TRBD2. After removal of 0 bases from V and 4 bases from J, the junction contained 16 bases not matched to a gene. Germline V gene lookup returns CDR1 ENHRY and CDR2 SYGVKD. CDR3 length: 19 residues. The DNA of the CDR3 is TGTGCCATCAGTGAGTCGAAAACAGGGAAGGCGGGAGGGCCGTACGAGCAGTACTTC. Translating it yields CAISESKTGKAGGPYEQYF.

Comments on this clone: The DNA is omitted, as the CDR3 cannot be located on it reliably, and the CDR3 follows TCRdb's listing. The gene calls are TRBV28 and TRBJ1-5. The CDR3 region is 17 residues in length, termini included. Per the germline V gene, CDR1 is MDHEN and CDR2 is SYDVKM. This CDR3 reads CASSSSWSGVVEQPQHF.

The chain has TRBV7-9 and TRBJ2-2; 16 bases match TRBD2. After removal of 5 bases from V and 7 bases from J, the junction contained 10 bases not matched to a gene. Germline CDR1 and CDR2: SEHNR and FQNEAQ (reference sequence). The length of the CDR3 is 18 residues. CDR3 sequence reads: CASSTGTSGRATYGELFF. The CDR3 nucleotides read TGTGCCAGCAGCACCGGGACTAGCGGGAGGGCCACGTACGGGGAGCTGTTTTTT.

V is TRBV9 and J is TRBJ2-3; 7 bases are shared with TRBD2. The CDR3 is made up of 15 amino acids. The germline V gene encodes CDR1 SGDLS and CDR2 YYNGEE. Trimming took 0 bases from V and 5 from J; bases not matched to a gene: 6. This CDR3 reads CASSVGTSERDTQYF. CDR3 coding DNA: TGTGCCAGCAGCGTAGGAACTAGCGAGAGAGATACGCAGTATTTT.

The gene calls are TRBV28 and TRBJ2-7; D is uncertain. V dropped 6 bases and J dropped 4 bases, with 10 bases sitting between them. The CDR3 covers 12 residues. Germline V gene lookup returns CDR1 MDHEN and CDR2 SYDVKM. The CDR3 reads CASSGRLYEQYF. The CDR3 DNA reads as TGTGCCAGCAGCGGACGCCTTTACGAGCAGTACTTC. The complete variable domain, with remaining parts taken from reference TRBV28 and TRBJ2-7, reads DVKVTQSSRYLVKRTGEKVFLECVQDMDHENMFWYRQDPGLGLRLIYFSYDVKMKEKGDIPEGYSVSREKKERFSLILESASTNQTSMYLCASSGRLYEQYFGPGTRLTVT.

The J gene is TRBJ2-5, the V gene TRBV5-4, with D maybe TRBD1 (7 bases). Trimming shortened V by 0 bases and J by 5 bases, and 14 bases separated the two germline ends. CDR1 and CDR2 (germline): SGHNT, YYREEE (reference sequence). The CDR3 has 15 residues. The CDR3 DNA sequence: TGTGCCAGCAGCTTGGGACAGGGTGGAGGGGAGACCCAGTACTTC. Its translation is CASSLGQGGGETQYF. Looking up the rest from reference TRBV5-4 and TRBJ2-5 gives the full variable domain: ETGVTQSPTHLIKTRGQQVTLRCSSQSGHNTVSWYQQALGQGPQFIFQYYREEENGRGNFPPRFSGLQFPNYSSELNVNALELDDSALYLCASSLGQGGGETQYFGPGTRLLVL.

The J gene is TRBJ1-1, the V gene TRBV5-5; D unresolved. This CDR3 has 13 amino acids. Trimming pared 4 bases from V and 10 bases from J, leaving 17 bases between. CDR1 and CDR2 (germline): SGHKS, YYEKEE (reference sequence). The DNA of the CDR3 is TGTGCCAGCAGCCTTCGGGCAGACTTAAGAGCTTTCTTT. This gives the protein CASSLRADLRAFF.

The genes are TRBV4-1 and TRBJ2-7; D is unresolved. Trimming removed 0 bases from V and 4 bases from J, with 16 bases in between. The CDR3 is made up of 16 amino acids. The V gene's germline CDR1 is MGHRA and CDR2 YSYEKL. The CDR3 DNA is TGCGCCAGCAGCCAAGAATGGGTGGGATTAAGTTACGAGCAGTACTTC. The encoded protein is CASSQEWVGLSYEQYF.

The chain carries TRBV7-9 and TRBJ2-2, with TRBD1 identical over 8 bases. J was trimmed by 4 bases and V by 4 bases; bases with no gene match: 5. Germline CDR1 reads SEHNR; CDR2 reads FQNEAQ (reference sequence). The CDR3 sequence is 15 residues long. The CDR3 loop is CASSSTTGATGELFF. Here the CDR3 DNA reads TGTGCCAGCAGCTCAACGACAGGGGCCACCGGGGAGCTGTTTTTT.

J is TRBJ2-5 and V is TRBV27, with a weak D call TRBD2 (6 bases). Trimming took 4 bases from V and 5 from J, leaving 17 bases between them. The CDR3 is 15 residues long. Per germline, CDR1 MNHEY and CDR2 SMNVEV (reference sequence). The CDR3 sequence is CASSYRGRPTETQYF. The CDR3 DNA sequence: TGTGCCAGCAGTTACCGGGGGAGGCCGACGGAGACCCAGTACTTC.

The chain is built from TRBV10-2 and TRBJ2-7; D gene unclear. The CDR3 has 13 residues. The V end was cut by 4 bases, the J end by 1 base, with 8 bases between. Germline lookup yields CDR1 WSHSY and CDR2 SAAADI. In DNA form, the CDR3 reads TGCGCCAGCAGTGGGTCCGAGTCCTACGAGCAGTACTTC. It translates to CASSGSESYEQYF.

This sequence joins TRBV5-1 and TRBJ2-5; D gene unclear. Trimming took off 0 bases at V and 4 bases at J, with 10 bases between the two ends. The CDR3 is made up of 14 amino acids. Germline V gene lookup returns CDR1 SGHRS and CDR2 YFSETQ. In DNA, the CDR3 is TGCGCCAGCAGCTTGGATCTGGGTTCAGAGACCCAGTACTTC. This codes for CASSLDLGSETQYF.

The chain combines TRBV14 with TRBJ2-1, with 11 bases lining up with TRBD2. CDR1 and CDR2 (germline): SGHDN, FVKESK. The CDR3 covers 17 residues. V was clipped by 1 base and J by 5 bases; unmatched bases: 7. Here the CDR3 reads CASSQGFSGRANNEQFF. Here the CDR3 DNA reads TGTGCCAGCAGCCAAGGGTTTAGCGGGAGGGCCAACAATGAGCAGTTCTTC.

Remarks on this clone: The same CDR3 arises from other DNA sequences in this sample as well. The chain uses TRBV30 and TRBJ1-5; TRBD1 matches 8 bases. The CDR3 runs to 14 residues. V shed 0 bases, J shed 5 bases, and the junction held 3 bases outside the gene matches. Germline CDR1 and CDR2: GTSNPN and SVGIG (reference sequence). CDR3 nucleotides: TGTGCCTGGAGTGTAGGACAGGGCGATCAGCCCCAGCATTTT. This gives the protein CAWSVGQGDQPQHF.

V is TRBV28 and J is TRBJ2-7; the match to TRBD2 covers 14 bases. V lost 2 bases to trimming and J lost 1 base; unmatched junction nucleotides: 1. Germline lookup yields CDR1 MDHEN and CDR2 SYDVKM. CDR3 length: 16 residues. CDR3: CASSLGLAGGSYEQYF. CDR3 DNA: TGTGCCAGCAGTTTAGGACTAGCGGGAGGATCCTACGAGCAGTACTTC.

The chain uses TRBV28 and TRBJ1-5, with D unresolved. V was clipped by 2 bases and J by 8 bases, with 16 bases between them. The V gene's germline CDR1 is MDHEN and CDR2 SYDVKM. The CDR3 is made up of 15 amino acids. CDR3 loop: CASSLGVSSTEPQHF. The CDR3 region has the DNA TGTGCCAGCAGTTTAGGAGTATCATCAACGGAGCCCCAGCATTTT.

The V and J genes are TRBV5-5 and TRBJ2-3, with D possibly matching TRBD1 (5 bases). The germline V gene has CDR1 SGHKS and CDR2 YYEKEE (reference sequence). The CDR3 runs 12 residues. V lost 10 bases and J lost 1, with 10 bases in between. The CDR3 sequence is CAQGTGTDTQYF. The CDR3 DNA sequence: TGTGCCCAGGGAACGGGCACAGATACGCAGTATTTT.

The genes are TRBV7-6 and TRBJ2-7, with D perhaps assigned TRBD1 or TRBD2 (5 bases each). Germline V lookup: CDR1 SGHVS, CDR2 FNYEAQ. The CDR3 is made up of 13 amino acids. Trimming removed 5 bases at V and 5 bases at J, with 13 bases between. CDR3: CASSARGWDEQYF. CDR3 DNA sequence: TGTGCCAGCAGCGCCCGGGGCTGGGACGAGCAGTACTTC.

The V call is TRBV7-9, the J call TRBJ2-7; D assignment may be TRBD1 or TRBD2 (6 bases each). This CDR3 is 16 amino acids long. CDR1 is SEHNR, CDR2 FQNEAQ, per germline (reference sequence). V was clipped by 5 bases and J by 3 bases, with 20 bases between them. The DNA for the CDR3 is TGTGCCAGCAGCCCAGCCTGGGGGCGGGATGGCTACGAGCAGTACTTC. Protein product: CASSPAWGRDGYEQYF.

This chain connects TRBV7-9 to TRBJ2-2; 7 bases map to TRBD2. The CDR3 spans 17 residues. The trim removed 1 base at V and 5 bases at J, leaving 10 bases unmatched. The V gene's germline CDR1 is SEHNR and CDR2 FQNEAQ (reference sequence). The CDR3, as DNA: TGTGCCAGCAGCTTAGATGGGAGGGCACTATGGACCGGGGAGCTGTTTTTT. Translated, it gives CASSLDGRALWTGELFF.

The V gene is TRBV10-2, the J gene TRBJ2-1; 12 bases align to TRBD2. V was pared by 2 bases and J by 6 bases, with 5 bases of the junction left unmatched. Germline CDR1 reads WSHSY; CDR2 reads SAAADI. The CDR3 covers 16 residues. The CDR3 protein is CASSELAGGLGNEQFF. The CDR3 DNA follows: TGCGCCAGCAGTGAGCTAGCGGGAGGGTTAGGCAATGAGCAGTTCTTC.

This chain connects TRBV4-3 to TRBJ2-7; D is ambiguous. The V gene lost 0 bases and the J gene lost 4 bases, with 13 bases spanning the gap. Looked up from germline, CDR1 is LGHNA and CDR2 is YSLEER. CDR3 length: 15 amino acids. CDR3 sequence reads: CASSQDPGLVYEQYF. The CDR3 DNA sequence: TGCGCCAGCAGCCAAGACCCCGGTTTAGTATACGAGCAGTACTTC.

This chain links TRBV7-6 with TRBJ2-1; 11 nucleotides align to TRBD2. This CDR3 has 18 residues. Germline CDR1 reads SGHVS; CDR2 reads FNYEAQ. V was pared by 0 bases and J by 7 bases, with 11 bases of the junction left unmatched. The CDR3 reads CASSLAFGTSGSLNEQFF. The CDR3, as DNA: TGTGCCAGCAGCTTAGCGTTTGGTACTAGCGGGAGTTTAAATGAGCAGTTCTTC.